This is a list of T cell receptor beta chains from one sample in a study of shared clonotypes between healthy human individuals. Clones were sequenced by immunoSEQ multiplex PCR, and TCRdb holds only the in-frame ones, with some missing. This sample yields a few million clones, of which more than 80% are seen a single time; roughly 0.14% belongs to the top ten. The sample was naive CD4+ T cells sorted from blood. These receptors all stem from a man aged 18 to 35 in good health. Both conserved end residues are part of each CDR3. D genes are given only for firm matches. Not every row has a clone size; where given, it reads once, few, many or a size class.

NA	NA	TRBV28	TRBJ1-6	TGTGCCAGCAGTTTAGGAGGGGAAAGAGCACCCCTCCACTTT	CASSLGGERAPLHF
NA	NA	TRBV19	TRBJ2-7	TGTGCCAGTAGCATTGGACTCCTCTCCTACGAGCAGTACTTC	CASSIGLLSYEQYF
once	TRBD2	TRBV14	TRBJ2-7	TGTGCCAGCAGACCAAGCGGGGGGGCCTCGAGCGAGCAGTACTTC	CASRPSGGASSEQYF
NA	TRBD2	TRBV19	TRBJ2-1	TGTGCCAGTAGTATAGATGCGAACCGGGGGAGGGCATCCTACAATGAGCAGTTCTTC	CASSIDANRGRASYNEQFF
NA	NA	TRBV5-1	TRBJ2-1	TGCGCCAGCAGCGGCCCGGGTTTGGAGGAGCAGTTCTTC	CASSGPGLEEQFF
few	TRBD1	TRBV6-6	TRBJ1-6	TGTGCCAGCAGTCCCCCCGGGACAGTAAATTCACCCCTCCACTTT	CASSPPGTVNSPLHF
NA	NA	TRBV7-6	TRBJ2-5	TGTGCCAGCAGCTTAAGCGTCGAGCGGCAAGAGACCCAGTACTTC	CASSLSVERQETQYF
NA	NA	TRBV30	TRBJ2-3	TGTGCCTGGAGAAAAGATACGCAGTATTTT	CAWRKDTQYF
NA	TRBD2	TRBV19	TRBJ2-5	TGTGCCAGTGGTACTTTGCGGGGGGGCTGGGAGACCCAGTACTTC	CASGTLRGGWETQYF
NA	TRBD1	TRBV7-2	TRBJ2-2	TGTGCCAGCAGCTTAAACCAGGGGGCCCTCACCGGGGAGCTGTTTTTT	CASSLNQGALTGELFF
NA	TRBD2	TRBV29-1	TRBJ2-1	TGCAGCGCCGGAAAGGGACTAGCGGGAATTGGTGAGCAGTTCTTC	CSAGKGLAGIGEQFF
NA	NA	TRBV19	TRBJ2-7	TGTGCCAGTAGTATTGATGACACCTACGAGCAGTACTTC	CASSIDDTYEQYF
NA	NA	TRBV2	TRBJ2-5	TGTGCCAGCTCTCTGGAGACCCAGTACTTC	CASSLETQYF
NA	TRBD2	TRBV7-9	TRBJ2-5	TGTGCCAGCAGCTCGGGCGGGAGGGGGACCGGTACCCAGTACTTC	CASSSGGRGTGTQYF
NA	NA	TRBV5-1	TRBJ2-7	TGCGCCAGCAGACTAGGCCGCCTGGGGGTCTTCGAGCAGTACTTC	CASRLGRLGVFEQYF
NA	NA	TRBV10-3	TRBJ1-3	TGTGCCACCATGGGCGGGGTCTCTGGAAACACCATATATTTT	CATMGGVSGNTIYF
NA	TRBD1	TRBV5-1	TRBJ2-7	TGCGCCAGCAAGGGGACAGGGGCCTACGAGCAGTACTTC	CASKGTGAYEQYF
NA	TRBD2	TRBV15	TRBJ2-7	TGTGCCACCAGCAGATCGTTCGGGGGGTCCTACGAGCAGTACTTC	CATSRSFGGSYEQYF
NA	NA	TRBV7-2	TRBJ2-3	TGTGCCAGCAGCCCCCGGGGGGCTGGAGATACGCAGTATTTT	CASSPRGAGDTQYF
NA	NA	TRBV6-1	TRBJ1-2	TGTGCCAGCCAGCAAGCGACGGGTTATGGCTACACCTTC	CASQQATGYGYTF
NA	TRBD2	TRBV27	TRBJ2-1	TGTGCCAGCAGTTTAAGGATTAGCGGGGCCGATCGAAATGAGCAGTTCTTC	CASSLRISGADRNEQFF
NA	NA	TRBV28	TRBJ2-7	TGTGCCAGCAGTTGGACAGCGAACTCCTACGAGCAGTACTTC	CASSWTANSYEQYF
NA	NA	TRBV12-1	TRBJ1-5	TGTGCCAGCAGCACGCTGGGGGGGGAAGAGGGCAATCAGCCCCAGCATTTT	CASSTLGGEEGNQPQHF
NA	TRBD2	TRBV27	TRBJ2-3	TGTGCCAGCAGTTTGGTAGCGGGGGGGCCTGTAGATACGCAGTATTTT	CASSLVAGGPVDTQYF
NA	NA	TRBV6-5	TRBJ2-5	TGTGCCAGCAGGGGCAGGGTTGAGGAGACCCAGTACTTC	CASRGRVEETQYF
NA	NA	TRBV5-1	TRBJ2-7	TGCGCCAGCAGCTTGGCGGCGGGGGCCCCTTACGAGCAGTACTTC	CASSLAAGAPYEQYF
NA	TRBD1	TRBV6-6	TRBJ1-5	TGTGCCAGCAGTTCGGGACAGCCCTATAGCAATCAGCCCCAGCATTTT	CASSSGQPYSNQPQHF
NA	NA	TRBV6-6	TRBJ1-6	TGTGCCAGCAATCCGGGACGGTTTAATTCACCCCTCCACTTT	CASNPGRFNSPLHF
NA	NA	TRBV7-6	TRBJ2-3	TGTGCCAGCAGCCTTGTAGGGTGGCCTAATACGCAGTATTTT	CASSLVGWPNTQYF
NA	NA	TRBV6-4	TRBJ1-5	TGTGCCAGCATGGTTAGCAGGCAGCCCCAGCATTTT	CASMVSRQPQHF
once	NA	TRBV7-2	TRBJ1-6	TGTGCCAGCAGCTGGGGGACAACACCGGGGAGCTCCTATAATTCACCCCTCCACTTT	CASSWGTTPGSSYNSPLHF
NA	NA	TRBV6-5	TRBJ1-3	TGTGCCAGCAGTTACTCCCTGCGCTCTGGAAACACCATATATTTT	CASSYSLRSGNTIYF